This is a list of T cell receptor beta chains from one sample in a study of OX40 agonist ivuxolimab in advanced cancers. Using immunoSEQ multiplex PCR, the repertoire was profiled, and TCRdb retains in-frame clones only, with some absent. The sample shows 60,000 or so clones, 84% of them seen only once. Sequenced material: CD4+ or CD8+ T cells sorted from blood, taken in a trial of the OX40 agonist ivuxolimab. The receptor set was obtained from an adult with an advanced solid tumor such as melanoma, head and neck, liver or kidney cancer. Each CDR3 is given with its conserved first and last residue. The order of the fields is clone size, J gene, D gene, V gene, CDR3 protein, CDR3 DNA. The D gene is left open where the match is weak. Rows may omit the clone size; those that give it use once, few, many or a size class.

-	TRBJ2-7	TRBD2	TRBV6-5	CASKAGLATYEQYF	TGTGCCAGCAAAGCGGGACTAGCGACCTACGAGCAGTACTTC
once	TRBJ2-5	-	TRBV7-9	CASSSPGHYLETQYF	TGTGCCAGCAGCTCCCCGGGACACTATTTGGAGACCCAGTACTTC
-	TRBJ2-3	-	TRBV29-1	CSVQRQASTDTQYF	TGCAGCGTTCAGAGACAGGCTAGCACAGATACGCAGTATTTT
-	TRBJ2-1	TRBD1	TRBV7-8	CASSFGQVNSYNEQFF	TGTGCCAGCAGCTTTGGACAGGTCAACTCCTACAATGAGCAGTTCTTC
once	TRBJ1-2	TRBD1	TRBV27	CASSPLTWDRGDNYGYTF	TGTGCCAGCAGCCCCTTGACCTGGGACAGGGGCGATAACTATGGCTACACCTTC
-	TRBJ2-1	-	TRBV21-1	CASSKRTELRLF	TGTGCCAGCAGCAAAAGGACAGAGCTCCGACTCTTC
-	TRBJ2-6	-	TRBV5-4	CASSDSGGSGANVLTF	TGTGCCAGCAGCGACTCGGGTGGCTCTGGGGCCAACGTCCTGACTTTC
-	TRBJ2-1	TRBD2	TRBV19	CASSMSFGLAGQSSYNEQFF	TGTGCCAGTAGTATGTCTTTCGGGCTAGCGGGGCAGAGCTCCTACAATGAGCAGTTCTTC
-	TRBJ2-5	TRBD1	TRBV10-3	CAISTGTGRETQYF	TGTGCCATCAGTACGGGGACAGGGCGGGAGACCCAGTACTTC
-	TRBJ1-2	-	TRBV28	CASSAGGVYGYTF	TGTGCCAGCAGTGCCGGAGGGGTCTATGGCTACACCTTC
-	TRBJ1-1	-	TRBV5-1	CASSWPRQAGGTEAFF	TGCGCCAGCAGCTGGCCCCGGCAGGCGGGAGGCACTGAAGCTTTCTTT
-	TRBJ1-2	-	TRBV30	CACPLGSYYGYTF	TGTGCCTGCCCCCTTGGGAGCTACTATGGCTACACCTTC
-	TRBJ2-7	TRBD2	TRBV5-4	CASSTPLAGVYEQYF	TGTGCCAGCAGCACGCCTCTGGCGGGGGTCTACGAGCAGTACTTC
-	TRBJ2-3	TRBD2	TRBV7-8	CASSSRTSGSTDTQYF	TGTGCCAGCAGCTCGCGGACTAGCGGGAGCACAGATACGCAGTATTTT
-	TRBJ1-5	TRBD1	TRBV28	CASSLPGQGAQPQHF	TGTGCCAGCAGTCTGCCGGGACAGGGGGCCCAGCCCCAGCATTTT
once	TRBJ2-7	-	TRBV27	CASSFGQSPYEQYF	TGTGCCAGCAGTTTCGGACAGAGCCCCTACGAGCAGTACTTC
-	TRBJ2-5	TRBD2	TRBV4-1	CASSQASGGQETQYF	TGCGCCAGCAGCCAAGCTAGCGGGGGACAAGAGACCCAGTACTTC
-	TRBJ1-2	TRBD1	TRBV7-9	CASSSRGQSYGYTF	TGTGCCAGCAGCTCACGGGGACAGTCCTATGGCTACACCTTC
-	TRBJ1-4	-	TRBV6-5	CASKGGGREKLFF	TGTGCCAGCAAGGGAGGTGGTAGGGAAAAACTGTTTTTT
-	TRBJ1-6	-	TRBV30	CAWSVGGEISPLHF	TGTGCCTGGAGTGTAGGAGGGGAGATCTCACCCCTCCACTTT
once	TRBJ2-3	TRBD2	TRBV27	CASSPGTRDTQYF	TGTGCCAGCAGCCCCGGGACTAGAGATACGCAGTATTTT
-	TRBJ2-1	-	TRBV15	CATSIRLYNEQFF	TGTGCCACCAGCATAAGGCTTTACAATGAGCAGTTCTTC
-	TRBJ1-2	-	TRBV6-6	CASSYESNYGYTF	TGTGCCAGCAGTTACGAATCGAACTATGGCTACACCTTC
-	TRBJ1-1	TRBD1	TRBV19	CASRAYTGGPTEAFF	TGTGCCAGTCGAGCCTACACAGGGGGGCCCACTGAAGCTTTCTTT
-	TRBJ1-1	-	TRBV7-2	CASEGDTEAFF	TGTGCCAGCGAAGGGGACACTGAAGCTTTCTTT
-	TRBJ1-2	TRBD1	TRBV19	CASSLRQGADYGYTF	TGTGCCAGTAGTCTACGACAGGGGGCAGACTATGGCTACACCTTC
few	TRBJ1-1	-	TRBV20-1	CSADKSEAFF	TGCAGTGCTGATAAGAGTGAAGCTTTCTTT
-	TRBJ2-1	-	TRBV28	CASSFRDVYNEQFF	TGTGCCAGCAGTTTTCGGGACGTCTACAATGAGCAGTTCTTC
-	TRBJ1-1	TRBD1	TRBV2	CASRTTGYTEAFF	TGTGCCAGCAGGACGACAGGGTACACTGAAGCTTTCTTT
-	TRBJ2-7	TRBD1	TRBV10-3	CAISEKASGQGSYEQYF	TGTGCCATCAGTGAGAAGGCCTCAGGACAGGGCTCCTACGAGCAGTACTTC
-	TRBJ2-5	-	TRBV7-9	CASSLFLREQETQYF	TGTGCCAGCAGCTTATTTCTAAGGGAACAAGAGACCCAGTACTTC
-	TRBJ2-3	TRBD2	TRBV2	CASRTSGRVSDTQYF	TGTGCCAGCAGGACTAGCGGGAGGGTTTCAGATACGCAGTATTTT
-	TRBJ2-3	-	TRBV7-9	CASSLEWPSNTDTQYF	TGTGCCAGCAGCTTAGAGTGGCCTTCTAACACAGATACGCAGTATTTT
-	TRBJ1-4	-	TRBV10-3	CAIGGGLSNEKLFF	TGTGCCATCGGTGGGGGCCTGTCTAATGAAAAACTGTTTTTT
-	TRBJ2-7	TRBD1	TRBV5-1	CASSITGGVYEQYF	TGCGCCAGCAGCATTACAGGGGGCGTCTACGAGCAGTACTTC
-	TRBJ1-3	-	TRBV28	CASSLSGDTIYF	TGTGCCAGCAGTTTATCTGGGGACACCATATATTTT
-	TRBJ2-5	-	TRBV5-1	CASSNSAVEETQYF	TGCGCCAGCAGCAATAGCGCTGTGGAAGAGACCCAGTACTTC
-	TRBJ1-1	-	TRBV28	CATLQTMNTEAFF	TGTGCCACCCTACAGACCATGAACACTGAAGCTTTCTTT
-	TRBJ2-3	TRBD2	TRBV5-1	CASSLRVAGGTDTQYF	TGCGCCAGCAGCTTGCGAGTAGCGGGAGGGACAGATACGCAGTATTTT
-	TRBJ1-1	-	TRBV4-2	CASSSQSNTEAFF	TGTGCCAGCAGCTCTCAGTCGAACACTGAAGCTTTCTTT
once	TRBJ2-2	-	TRBV9	CASSLGLQLNTGELFF	TGTGCCAGCAGCCTCGGACTCCAACTTAACACCGGGGAGCTGTTTTTT
-	TRBJ1-1	-	TRBV9	CASSADLRATEAFF	TGTGCCAGCAGCGCCGATTTGAGGGCCACTGAAGCTTTCTTT
-	TRBJ1-2	TRBD1	TRBV6-5	CASSPRGNYGYTF	TGTGCCAGCAGCCCCAGGGGGAACTATGGCTACACCTTC
-	TRBJ2-1	TRBD2	TRBV9	CASSGVAGGQDEQFF	TGTGCCAGCTCAGGTGTGGCGGGGGGGCAGGATGAGCAGTTCTTC
-	TRBJ2-1	TRBD2	TRBV11-1	CASSLAGGAYNEQFF	TGTGCCAGCAGTTTAGCGGGGGGCGCCTACAATGAGCAGTTCTTC
-	TRBJ1-6	TRBD1	TRBV6-6	CASRPQGALGSPLHF	TGTGCCAGCAGACCCCAGGGGGCTTTGGGTTCACCCCTCCACTTT
-	TRBJ2-3	TRBD1	TRBV2	CASRSGTGGSTQYF	TGTGCCAGCAGGTCCGGGACAGGGGGCAGTACGCAGTATTTT
-	TRBJ2-7	-	TRBV7-3	CASSWLKGSEQYF	TGTGCCAGCAGCTGGTTAAAGGGGAGCGAGCAGTACTTC
-	TRBJ1-1	-	TRBV11-2	CASSLQVLNTEAFF	TGTGCCAGCAGCCTACAGGTGCTGAACACTGAAGCTTTCTTT
-	TRBJ2-1	-	TRBV5-1	CASSLTITSSYNEQFF	TGCGCCAGCAGCTTGACAATTACGAGCTCCTACAATGAGCAGTTCTTC
-	TRBJ2-3	TRBD1	TRBV11-3	CASSSGGQTTDTQYF	TGTGCCAGCAGCTCAGGGGGACAGACCACAGATACGCAGTATTTT
few	TRBJ1-4	-	TRBV5-1	CASSLLPTLGDEKLFF	TGCGCCAGCAGCTTACTCCCCACCCTGGGCGATGAAAAACTGTTTTTT
-	TRBJ2-2	TRBD1	TRBV19	CASSKRTGPNTGELFF	TGTGCCAGTAGTAAAAGGACAGGGCCGAACACCGGGGAGCTGTTTTTT
-	TRBJ1-1	-	TRBV18	CASSNFRFMDTEAFF	TGTGCCAGCTCAAATTTTAGGTTCATGGACACTGAAGCTTTCTTT
-	TRBJ1-4	-	TRBV30	CAWSVGRLREKLFF	TGTGCCTGGAGTGTTGGCCGGCTCCGCGAAAAACTGTTTTTT
-	TRBJ1-1	-	TRBV5-5	CASSWRSGMNTEAFF	TGTGCCAGCAGCTGGCGGTCGGGGATGAACACTGAAGCTTTCTTT
-	TRBJ2-3	-	TRBV5-1	CASSLLDASTDTQYF	TGCGCCAGCAGCTTGTTGGATGCTAGCACAGATACGCAGTATTTT